What follows describes a single T cell receptor (beta chain). The record originates from a study of cytomegalovirus exposure and HLA in healthy donors. Use of 60 Vbeta and 13 Jbeta primers characterized the PCR. This table comes from immunoSEQ multiplex PCR, and its TCRdb copy is limited to in-frame clones, with some not included. The data contain approximately 200,000 clones, around 82% of them seen just once; the ten biggest clones take up approximately 0.25%. V was shortened by 0 bases and J by 6 bases, with 9 bases between the two germline ends. CDR1 and CDR2 from the germline V gene are SGHDT and YYEEEE. The CDR3 has 13 amino acids.

This clonotype was sampled from a boy aged 5 to 17 in good health and CMV-seronegative. The sequenced sample was PBMCs. The J gene is TRBJ1-1, the V gene TRBV5-6, with D unclear. In DNA form, the CDR3 reads TGTGCCAGCAGCTTGGGAGGGTTGGCTGAAGCTTTCTTT. Translation: CASSLGGLAEAFF.